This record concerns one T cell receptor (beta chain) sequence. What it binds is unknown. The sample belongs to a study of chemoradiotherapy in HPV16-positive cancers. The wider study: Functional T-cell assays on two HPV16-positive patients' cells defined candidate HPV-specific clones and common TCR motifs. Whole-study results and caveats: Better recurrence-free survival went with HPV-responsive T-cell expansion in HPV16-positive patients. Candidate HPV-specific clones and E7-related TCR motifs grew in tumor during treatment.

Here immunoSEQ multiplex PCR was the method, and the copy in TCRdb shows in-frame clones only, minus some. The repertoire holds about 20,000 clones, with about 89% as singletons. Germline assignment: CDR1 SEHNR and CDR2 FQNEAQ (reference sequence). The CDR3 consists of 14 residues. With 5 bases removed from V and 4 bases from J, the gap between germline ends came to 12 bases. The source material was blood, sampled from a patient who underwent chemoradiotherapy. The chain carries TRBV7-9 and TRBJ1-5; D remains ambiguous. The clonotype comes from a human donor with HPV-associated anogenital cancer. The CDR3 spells CASSRQGPNQPQHF. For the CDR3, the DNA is TGTGCCAGCAGCCGACAAGGTCCGAATCAGCCCCAGCATTTT.